The 23 T cell receptor beta chains listed next were all sequenced from one sample in a study of blood T cell repertoires in COVID-19. Assay: immunoSEQ multiplex PCR; the TCRdb copy retains only in-frame clones and omits some. This sample has 220,000 or so clones, with 84% found just once. The sequenced material came from peripheral blood. Receptor source: a woman aged 25-40 years who had recovered from COVID-19.

The rearrangement links TRBV6-6 to TRBJ2-2; TRBD2 matches at 9 bases. This CDR3 is 16 amino acids long. The junction had 5 bases not matched to a gene; V was cut back by 2 bases and J by 4 bases. CDR1 is MNHNY, CDR2 SVGAGI, per germline (reference sequence). The CDR3 spells CASSYRGRGTTGELFF. The CDR3 nucleotides read TGTGCCAGCAGTTACCGCGGGAGGGGTACCACCGGGGAGCTGTTTTTT.

The chain carries TRBV7-6 and TRBJ2-5; D gene unclear. This CDR3 has 11 residues. Per germline, CDR1 SGHVS and CDR2 FNYEAQ. Trimming took off 5 bases at V and 5 bases at J, with 6 bases between the two ends. CDR3 in amino acids: CASSPGETQYF. The CDR3 bases are TGTGCCAGCAGCCCCGGGGAGACCCAGTACTTC.

This chain uses TRBV7-9 with TRBJ2-5; the match to TRBD2 covers 8 bases. Germline assignment: CDR1 SEHNR and CDR2 FQNEAQ (reference sequence). The CDR3 contains 14 residues. V was clipped by 1 base and J by 5 bases; unmatched bases: 3. Here the CDR3 reads CASSLGAGVETQYF. The DNA for the CDR3 is TGTGCCAGCAGCTTAGGAGCGGGAGTGGAGACCCAGTACTTC.

The chain couples TRBV6-5 to TRBJ1-4; 9 positions match TRBD1. Trimming cost V 6 bases and J 6 bases; bases outside gene matches: 5. Germline CDR1 reads MNHEY; CDR2 reads SVGAGI. CDR3 length: 14 amino acids. The CDR3 spells CASSHRDRDEKLFF. CDR3 in DNA: TGTGCCAGCAGCCACCGGGACAGGGATGAAAAACTGTTTTTT.

This chain connects TRBV3-1 (or the pseudogene TRBV3-2) to TRBJ1-2; D not resolved. V was clipped by 3 bases and J by 4 bases, with 12 bases between them. CDR1 is LGHDT and CDR2 is YNNKEL in the germline V gene (reference sequence). The CDR3 is 14 residues long. CDR3 DNA: TGTGCCAGCAGCCAGAGGGAAGGTAGCTATGGCTACACCTTC. Translation gives CASSQREGSYGYTF.

J is TRBJ1-5 and V is TRBV2; no firm D call. CDR3 length: 12 amino acids. Trimming took off 2 bases at V and 12 bases at J, with 11 bases between the two ends. Germline CDR1 is SNHLY and CDR2 is FYNNEI. The CDR3 sequence is CASSEQSTLQHF. The CDR3 DNA reads TGTGCCAGCAGTGAACAGTCGACTCTCCAGCATTTT. Supplemented by reference TRBV2 and TRBJ1-5, the full variable domain reads EPEVTQTPSHQVTQMGQEVILRCVPISNHLYFYWYRQILGQKVEFLVSFYNNEISEKSEIFDDQFSVERPDGSNFTLKIRSTKLEDSAMYFCASSEQSTLQHFGDGTRLSIL.

This sequence joins TRBV30 and TRBJ1-1; TRBD1 matches at 9 bases. The junction had 6 bases not matched to a gene; V was cut back by 5 bases and J by 5 bases. Per germline, CDR1 GTSNPN and CDR2 SVGIG (reference sequence). This CDR3 is built from 13 residues. The CDR3 protein is CAWRWDRATEAFF. As DNA, the CDR3 is TGTGCCTGGCGTTGGGACAGGGCAACTGAAGCTTTCTTT.

This chain connects TRBV9 to TRBJ2-6; maybe TRBD1 (6 bases). CDR3 length equals 17 residues. V was shortened by 4 bases and J by 0 bases, with 14 bases between the two germline ends. Germline V gives CDR1 SGDLS, CDR2 YYNGEE. As DNA, the CDR3 is TGTGCCAGCAGCTGGGGGACACCTTCCTCTGGGGCCAACGTCCTGACTTTC. This translates into CASSWGTPSSGANVLTF. Together with reference TRBV9 and TRBJ2-6, the CDR3 gives the full variable domain: DSGVTQTPKHLITATGQRVTLRCSPRSGDLSVYWYQQSLDQGLQFLIQYYNGEERAKGNILERFSAQQFPDLHSELNLSSLELGDSALYFCASSWGTPSSGANVLTFGAGSRLTVL.

The genes are TRBV28 and TRBJ1-2; D is possibly TRBD1 (6 bases). Trimming shortened V by 5 bases and J by 2 bases, and 15 bases separated the two germline ends. CDR3 length: 15 residues. CDR1 is MDHEN and CDR2 is SYDVKM in the germline V gene. The CDR3 sequence: CASSQAGTLNYGYTF. The DNA for the CDR3 is TGTGCCAGCAGTCAGGCCGGGACACTCAACTATGGCTACACCTTC.

The rearrangement links TRBV5-1 to TRBJ2-5; perhaps TRBD1 as D (6 bases). Trimming removed 3 bases at V and 2 bases at J, with 8 bases between. This CDR3 comprises 13 residues. Germline CDR1 is SGHRS and CDR2 is YFSETQ. The CDR3 loop reads CASSSGQQETQYF. CDR3 bases: TGCGCCAGCAGCTCCGGACAGCAAGAGACCCAGTACTTC.

The chain carries TRBV28 and TRBJ2-7; 12 bases map to TRBD2. Germline-derived CDR1 and CDR2 are MDHEN and SYDVKM. The CDR3 is 16 residues long. J lost 0 bases, V lost 7 bases, and 7 bases had no gene match. CDR3 sequence (DNA): TGTGCCAGCACTCGCCTAGCGGGAGGGCCCTCCTACGAGCAGTACTTC. Translated, it gives CASTRLAGGPSYEQYF.

J is TRBJ2-5 and V is TRBV5-5; 10 positions agree with TRBD1. The length of the CDR3 is 15 residues. CDR1 and CDR2 (germline): SGHKS, YYEKEE (reference sequence). Trimming took 5 bases from V and 8 from J; bases not matched to a gene: 12. CDR3 nucleotide sequence: TGTGCCAGCAGTCCCGGGACAGGGGCCCCCCCTACCCAGTACTTC. Translating it yields CASSPGTGAPPTQYF.

This clone appeared a single time. The chain is built from TRBV5-4 and TRBJ2-1, with D maybe TRBD1 (5 bases). Germline lookup yields CDR1 SGHNT and CDR2 YYREEE (reference sequence). The length of the CDR3 is 14 residues. V lost 0 bases, J lost 8 bases, and 12 bases lay in between. Here the CDR3 reads CASSLGRASDEQFF. CDR3 bases: TGTGCCAGCAGCTTGGGCAGGGCTTCGGATGAGCAGTTCTTC.

The chain is built from TRBV5-1 and TRBJ2-5; 9 nucleotides align to TRBD2. The CDR3 is 16 amino acids. The germline gives CDR1 SGHRS, CDR2 YFSETQ. The ends lost 4 bases at V and 2 bases at J; junction bases unmatched: 9. The CDR3 coding sequence is TGCGCCAGCAGCCTCCAAGGGACTAGCATACAAGAGACCCAGTACTTC. This translates into CASSLQGTSIQETQYF.

CDR3 region: CASRAGSKYNEQFF. The CDR3 DNA reads as TGTGCCAGCAGAGCGGGATCAAAATACAATGAGCAGTTCTTC. V is TRBV4-2 and J is TRBJ2-1; TRBD2 agrees at 7 bases. This CDR3 comprises 14 residues. The germline V gene encodes CDR1 LGHNA and CDR2 YNFKEQ. The J segment lost 4 bases and the V segment lost 6 bases, leaving 6 bases of the junction unmatched.

This clone was picked up many times. The CDR3 is CASSLVLRTSGTRNEQFF. The CDR3 DNA reads as TGTGCCAGCAGCTTGGTTTTACGGACTAGCGGGACTAGGAATGAGCAGTTCTTC. The V call is TRBV5-6, the J call TRBJ2-1; the match to TRBD2 covers 12 bases. The CDR3 runs 18 residues. CDR1 is SGHDT and CDR2 is YYEEEE in the germline V gene. After removal of 0 bases from V and 7 bases from J, the junction contained 11 bases not matched to a gene.

This chain connects TRBV3-1 (or the pseudogene TRBV3-2) to TRBJ1-6; D unclear. V dropped 2 bases and J dropped 7 bases, with 15 bases sitting between them. CDR3 length: 16 amino acids. The germline V gene has CDR1 LGHDT and CDR2 YNNKEL (reference sequence). The CDR3 is CASSQRDPAANSPLHF. The CDR3 DNA sequence: TGTGCCAGCAGCCAAAGAGATCCGGCGGCCAATTCACCCCTCCACTTT.

As concerns this clone: Other DNA sequences in this sample translate to the same CDR3. The chain is built from TRBV5-1 and TRBJ2-3; 8 nucleotides line up with TRBD2. This CDR3 region has 15 residues. Losses at the gene ends were 1 base for V and 5 bases for J; bases not matched to a gene: 6. Looked up from germline, CDR1 is SGHRS and CDR2 is YFSETQ. The chain's CDR3 is CASSLTGGPGDTQYF. DNA for the CDR3: TGCGCCAGCAGCTTGACGGGGGGGCCAGGAGATACGCAGTATTTT. The full variable domain, completed using reference TRBV5-1 and TRBJ2-3, is KAGVTQTPRYLIKTRGQQVTLSCSPISGHRSVSWYQQTPGQGLQFLFEYFSETQRNKGNFPGRFSGRQFSNSRSEMNVSTLELGDSALYLCASSLTGGPGDTQYFGPGTRLTVL.

The chain couples TRBV19 to TRBJ2-1; D is unclear. Germline CDR1 reads LNHDA; CDR2 reads SQIVND (reference sequence). CDR3 length: 13 amino acids. Trimming took 6 bases from V and 1 from J, leaving 7 bases between them. The CDR3 protein is CASSLDSYNEQFF. The CDR3 DNA sequence: TGTGCCAGTAGCCTAGATTCCTACAATGAGCAGTTCTTC.

Notes on this clone: The sample has other DNA sequences that encode this CDR3 too. The chain uses TRBV30 and TRBJ2-7; possible D gene TRBD2, 5 bases. The V gene lost 1 base and the J gene lost 6 bases, with 7 bases spanning the gap. The length of the CDR3 is 11 residues. The germline V gene has CDR1 GTSNPN and CDR2 SVGIG (reference sequence). The CDR3 bases are TGTGCCTGGAGTGGAGGAGGCGAGCAGTACTTC. Translated: CAWSGGGEQYF.

This clone showed up just once. This rearrangement joins TRBV28 to TRBJ2-7; D might be TRBD2 (6 bases). In germline, CDR1 is MDHEN, CDR2 SYDVKM. The CDR3 sequence is 15 residues long. V was trimmed by 7 bases and J by 0 bases, leaving 16 bases between them. The CDR3 spells CASKTPLAVSYEQYF. DNA for the CDR3: TGTGCCAGCAAAACCCCGTTAGCGGTCTCCTACGAGCAGTACTTC.

The chain couples TRBV10-2 to TRBJ2-7; 13 positions agree with TRBD2. Germline V CDR1 and CDR2: WSHSY, SAAADI. Trimming removed 5 bases from V and 3 bases from J; junction bases left unmatched: 7. The CDR3 extends over 16 amino acids. The CDR3 nucleotides are TGCGCCAGCAGTCCACCGGGACTAGCGGGACTCTACGAGCAGTACTTC. Translating it yields CASSPPGLAGLYEQYF.

V usage is TRBV28 and J usage is TRBJ2-7; TRBD2 might be the D (5 bases). This CDR3 is 11 amino acids long. Trimming left V 5 bases short and J 12 bases short, with 14 bases between. Germline V gives CDR1 MDHEN, CDR2 SYDVKM. CDR3 sequence reads: CASSATRIRYF. CDR3 DNA sequence: TGTGCCAGCAGTGCCACTAGGATTCGGTACTTC.